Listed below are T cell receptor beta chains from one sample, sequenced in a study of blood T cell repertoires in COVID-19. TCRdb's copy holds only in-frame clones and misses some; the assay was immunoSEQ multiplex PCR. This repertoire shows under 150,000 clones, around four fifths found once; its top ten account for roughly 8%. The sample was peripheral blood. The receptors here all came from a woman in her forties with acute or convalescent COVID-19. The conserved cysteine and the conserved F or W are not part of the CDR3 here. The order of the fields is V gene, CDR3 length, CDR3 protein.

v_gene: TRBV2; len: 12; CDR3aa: ASSARRDTDTQY
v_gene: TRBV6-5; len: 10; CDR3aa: ASSLNTGELF
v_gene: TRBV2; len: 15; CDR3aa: ASSERRIIQGEDGYT
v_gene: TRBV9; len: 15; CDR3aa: ASSALETSGLTGELF
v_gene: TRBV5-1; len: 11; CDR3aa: ASSRARGYEQY
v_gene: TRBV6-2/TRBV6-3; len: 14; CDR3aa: ASSYSRRGGNNEQF
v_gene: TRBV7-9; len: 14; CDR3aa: ASSLGRGGAVSEQF
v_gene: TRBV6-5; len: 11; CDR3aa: ASINTGTDTQY
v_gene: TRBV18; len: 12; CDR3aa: ASSESTVSYEQY
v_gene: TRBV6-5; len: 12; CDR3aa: ASSSTHMNTEAF
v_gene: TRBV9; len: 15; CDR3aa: ASSVVLDSSGANVLT
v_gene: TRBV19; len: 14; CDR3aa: ASSPGGSGSATEAF
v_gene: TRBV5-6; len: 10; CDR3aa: ASRGQSYEQY
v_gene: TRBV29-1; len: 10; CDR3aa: SVGQGNYGYT
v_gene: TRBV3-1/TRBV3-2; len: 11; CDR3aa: ASSPRTGGGYT
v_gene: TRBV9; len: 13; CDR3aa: ASSVDLAGSNEQY
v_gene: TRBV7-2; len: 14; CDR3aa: ASSLKPDSSDTEAF
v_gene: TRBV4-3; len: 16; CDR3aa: ASSPKTSGGPSSGEQY
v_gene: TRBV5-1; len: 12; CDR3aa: ASSLGQPNEKLF
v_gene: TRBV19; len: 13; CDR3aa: ASNDRGKSNEKLF
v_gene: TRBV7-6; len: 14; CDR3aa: ASSLLVAGDTDTQY
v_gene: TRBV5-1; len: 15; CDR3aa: ASSLAPLQAANYGYT
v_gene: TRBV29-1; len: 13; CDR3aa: SVRDYLSSYNEQF
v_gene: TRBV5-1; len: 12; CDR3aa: ASSFPAGGNEQF
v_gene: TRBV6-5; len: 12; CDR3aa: ASRGDRGRGGYT
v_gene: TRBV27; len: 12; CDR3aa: ASSSREGANIQY
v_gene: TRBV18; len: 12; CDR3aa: ASSLEGAVGEAF
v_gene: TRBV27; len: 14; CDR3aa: ASRSRQELAKNIQY
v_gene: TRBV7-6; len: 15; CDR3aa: ASSYWDRGSGANVLT
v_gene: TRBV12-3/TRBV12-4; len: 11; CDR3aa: ASSLNGDSPLH
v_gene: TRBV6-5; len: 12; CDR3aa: ASSYEVSSYEQY
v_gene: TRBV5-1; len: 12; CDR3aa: ASSLGRQIYGYT
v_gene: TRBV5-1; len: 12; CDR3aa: ASSLGRGSYEQY
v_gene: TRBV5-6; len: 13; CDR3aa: ASSLADRGDQPQH
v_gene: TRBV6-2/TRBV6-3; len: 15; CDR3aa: ASSRLDLRGGRYEQY
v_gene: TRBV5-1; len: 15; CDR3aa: ASSPRENGGAQETQY
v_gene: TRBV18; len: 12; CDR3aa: ASSPSNSGNTIY
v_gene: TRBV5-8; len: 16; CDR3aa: ASSLGLAGGAYQETQY
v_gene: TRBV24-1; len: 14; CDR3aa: ATSDAGQGSGNEQF
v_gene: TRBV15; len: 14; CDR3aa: ATSRAAGVPHSPLH
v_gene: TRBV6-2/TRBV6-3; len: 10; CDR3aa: ASSRQGARLF